This T cell receptor beta chain originates from a study of blood T cell repertoires in COVID-19 (TCRdb year 2020). With regard to the full study: Collaborator samples came from the United States, Italy and Spain and covered acute and convalescent phases of COVID-19. Deeply sampled blood TCRbeta repertoires from subjects exposed to, actively infected with, or recovered from COVID-19 were included in the dataset. HLA class I and class II types, where available, came from metadata supplied by the sample provider rather than from assay-based typing. Sample metadata almost always included a de-identified subject ID, COVID-19 status, age in years and sex. A freely available public database, intended as a resource for researchers studying the immune response to SARS-CoV-2, is where the repertoires were released. Samples came from the ongoing ImmuneRACE study (first 160 participants) plus 1,254 subjects from 6 global collaborators. The material from the prospective study consisted of cDNA or gDNA derived from T cells, B-cell-depleted T cells, or PBMCs.

Points the paper makes about the study in general: The amount of clinical and demographic metadata varied by source and participant and was provided uncurated.

TCRbeta CDR3 regions were amplified from genomic DNA by means of the immunoSEQ Assay, a bias-controlled multiplex PCR. As for how the authors treated the data: The number of nucleated cells in each sample was estimated by amplification of reference gene primers within the assay. Sequence reads were collapsed and filtered to measure the absolute abundance of every unique TCRbeta CDR3 rearrangement. For each sample, productive Simpson clonality was calculated by taking the square root of Simpson's diversity index across productive rearrangements. What TCRdb holds here is the immuneACCESS table cut down to in-frame rearrangements. Part of the clones is not present; checked against another copy, under half of the missing clones reflect an unresolved V gene, and the others are unexplained. That table is the source of V, J and clone size, and D and trimming were worked out from the DNA. In this sample the table shows around 230,000 clones, approximately 90% of which occur a single time. The ten largest make up over 3% of the sample.

The CDR3 covers 13 residues, taking in both the cysteine and the phenylalanine. Kept here is only the CDR3 DNA, which spans 39 bases and is read in frame from base 1. V is reduced by 2 bases and J by 6 bases, leaving a spacing of 7 bases between them. In the prospective study, participants were roughly 18 to 95 years old, resided in 24 geographic areas of the United States, and were enrolled through a virtual design. To assign participants to cohorts, the prospective study relied on clinical history that participants themselves reported in a screening survey and a study questionnaire. In the prospective study, whole blood, serum and a nasopharyngeal or oropharyngeal swab were collected from each participant by mobile phlebotomists. Over a roughly 2-month period, participants in the prospective study had the option of providing additional blood draws and questionnaires. Before DNA extraction, prospective study blood samples were shipped either frozen or at room temperature.

About this clone: The clone's antigen remains unknown. It has no much larger one-base neighbor in the sample; base qualities were not kept.

The V and J genes are TRBV12-3 or TRBV12-4 and TRBJ2-2; no D gene is confidently identified. Sequenced sample: PBMCs or T cells enriched from blood (not recorded which). The receptor's source is a woman between 35 and 50 years old with acute COVID-19. The nucleotide sequence reads as follows: TGTGCCAGCAGTTTACAGGCTGCCGGGGAGCTGTTTTTT. This is translated as CASSLQAAGELFF.